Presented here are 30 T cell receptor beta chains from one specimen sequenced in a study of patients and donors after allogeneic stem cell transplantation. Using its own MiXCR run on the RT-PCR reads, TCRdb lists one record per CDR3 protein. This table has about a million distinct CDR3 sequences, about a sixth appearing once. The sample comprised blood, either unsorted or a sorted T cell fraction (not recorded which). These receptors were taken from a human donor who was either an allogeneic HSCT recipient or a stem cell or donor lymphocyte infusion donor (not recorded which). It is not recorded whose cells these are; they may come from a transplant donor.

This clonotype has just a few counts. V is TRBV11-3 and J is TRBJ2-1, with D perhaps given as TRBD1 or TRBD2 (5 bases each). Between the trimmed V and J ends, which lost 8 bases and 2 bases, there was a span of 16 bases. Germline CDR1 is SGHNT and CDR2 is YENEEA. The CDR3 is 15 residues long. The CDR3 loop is CASGPLRGPYNEQFF. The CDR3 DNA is TGTGCCAGCGGGCCCCTTCGGGGACCCTACAATGAGCAGTTCTTC.

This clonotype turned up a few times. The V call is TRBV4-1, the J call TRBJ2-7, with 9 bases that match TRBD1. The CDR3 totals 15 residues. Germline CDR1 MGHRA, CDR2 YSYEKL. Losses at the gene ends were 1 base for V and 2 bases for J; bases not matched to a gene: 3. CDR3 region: CASSQVGQGPYEQYF. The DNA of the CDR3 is TGCGCCAGCAGCCAAGTCGGACAGGGGCCCTACGAGCAGTACTTC.

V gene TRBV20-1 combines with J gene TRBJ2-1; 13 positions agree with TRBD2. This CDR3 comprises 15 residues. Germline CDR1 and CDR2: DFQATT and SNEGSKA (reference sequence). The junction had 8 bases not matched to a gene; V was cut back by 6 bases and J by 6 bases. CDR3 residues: CSADLGTSGINEQFF. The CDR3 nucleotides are TGCAGTGCGGATCTTGGGACTAGCGGGATCAATGAGCAGTTCTTC.

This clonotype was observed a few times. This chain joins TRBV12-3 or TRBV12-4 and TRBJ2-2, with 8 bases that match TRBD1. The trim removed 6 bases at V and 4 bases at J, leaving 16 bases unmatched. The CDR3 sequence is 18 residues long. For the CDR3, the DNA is TGTGCCAGCAGCCCCCTAGCAGGGGGCGCGGTTGGCACCGGGGAGCTGTTTTTT. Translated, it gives CASSPLAGGAVGTGELFF.

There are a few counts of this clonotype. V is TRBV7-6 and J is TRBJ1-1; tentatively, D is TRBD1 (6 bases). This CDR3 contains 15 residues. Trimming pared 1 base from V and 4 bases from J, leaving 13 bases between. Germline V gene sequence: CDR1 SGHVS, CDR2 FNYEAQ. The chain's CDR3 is CASSLVSGAPTEAFF. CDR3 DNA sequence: TGTGCCAGCAGCTTAGTCTCAGGGGCCCCCACTGAAGCTTTCTTT.

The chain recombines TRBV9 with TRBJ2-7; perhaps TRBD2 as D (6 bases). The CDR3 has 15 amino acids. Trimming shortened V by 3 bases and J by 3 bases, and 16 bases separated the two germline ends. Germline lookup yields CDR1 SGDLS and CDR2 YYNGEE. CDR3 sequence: CASSDGAGRIYEQYF. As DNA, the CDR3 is TGTGCCAGCAGCGATGGGGCAGGGAGGATCTACGAGCAGTACTTC.

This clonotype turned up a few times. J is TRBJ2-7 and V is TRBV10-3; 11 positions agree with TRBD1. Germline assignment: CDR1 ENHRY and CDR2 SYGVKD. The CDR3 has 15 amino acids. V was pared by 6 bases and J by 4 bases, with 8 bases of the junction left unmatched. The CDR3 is CAISKPGQGGYEQYF. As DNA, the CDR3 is TGTGCCATCAGCAAACCGGGACAGGGGGGGTACGAGCAGTACTTC.

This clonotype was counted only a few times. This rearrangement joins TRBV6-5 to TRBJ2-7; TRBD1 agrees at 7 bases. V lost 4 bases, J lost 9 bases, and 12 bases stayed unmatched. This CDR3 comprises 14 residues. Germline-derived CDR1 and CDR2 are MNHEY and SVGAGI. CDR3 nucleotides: TGTGCCAGCAGTTCGGACAGGCTAAGTAGGGCGCAGTACTTC. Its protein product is CASSSDRLSRAQYF.

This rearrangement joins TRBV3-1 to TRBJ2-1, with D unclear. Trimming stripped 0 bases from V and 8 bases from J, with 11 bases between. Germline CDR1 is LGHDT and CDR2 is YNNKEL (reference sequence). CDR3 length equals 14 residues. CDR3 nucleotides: TGTGCCAGCAGCCAAGAGTGGAGCAGCGATGAGCAGTTCTTC. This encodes CASSQEWSSDEQFF.

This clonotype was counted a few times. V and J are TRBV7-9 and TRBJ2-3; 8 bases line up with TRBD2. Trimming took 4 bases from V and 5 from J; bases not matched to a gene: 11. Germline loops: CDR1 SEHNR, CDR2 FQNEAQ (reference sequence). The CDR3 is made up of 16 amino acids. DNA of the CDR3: TGTGCCAGCAGCTATCGGACGGGAGGGCTGAGAGATACGCAGTATTTT. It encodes CASSYRTGGLRDTQYF. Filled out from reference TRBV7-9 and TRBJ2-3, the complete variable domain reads DTGVSQNPRHKITKRGQNVTFRCDPISEHNRLYWYRQTLGQGPEFLTYFQNEAQLEKSRLLSDRFSAERPKGSFSTLEIQRTEQGDSAMYLCASSYRTGGLRDTQYFGPGTRLTVL.

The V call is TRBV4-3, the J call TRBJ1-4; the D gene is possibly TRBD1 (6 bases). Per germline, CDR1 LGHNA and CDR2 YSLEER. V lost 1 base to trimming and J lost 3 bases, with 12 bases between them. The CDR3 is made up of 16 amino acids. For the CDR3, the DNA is TGCGCCAGCAGCCAAGGTTGGGGGGCCCCTAATGAAAAACTGTTTTTT. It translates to CASSQGWGAPNEKLFF.

The CDR3: CASSELQPQETQYF. CDR3 coding DNA: TGTGCCAGCAGTGAATTACAGCCCCAAGAGACCCAGTACTTC. V usage is TRBV25-1 and J usage is TRBJ2-5, with unresolved D. V shed 1 base and J shed 1 base, with 7 bases lying between them. Germline V gives CDR1 MGHDK, CDR2 SYGVNS. The CDR3 extends over 14 amino acids.

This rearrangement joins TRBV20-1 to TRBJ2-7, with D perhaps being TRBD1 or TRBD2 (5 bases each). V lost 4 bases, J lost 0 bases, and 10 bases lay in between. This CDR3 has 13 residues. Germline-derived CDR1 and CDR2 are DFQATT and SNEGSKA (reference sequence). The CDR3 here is CSATGTTSYEQYF. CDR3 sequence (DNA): TGCAGTGCTACTGGGACCACCTCCTACGAGCAGTACTTC.

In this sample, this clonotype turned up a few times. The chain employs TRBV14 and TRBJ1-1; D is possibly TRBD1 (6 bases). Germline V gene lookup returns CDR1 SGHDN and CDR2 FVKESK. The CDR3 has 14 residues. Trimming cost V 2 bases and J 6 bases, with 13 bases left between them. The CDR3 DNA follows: TGTGCCAGCAGCCAAAGTCAGGGGATCCCTGAAGCTTTCTTT. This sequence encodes CASSQSQGIPEAFF.

The CDR3 nucleotides are TGTGCCAGCAGCCAAGCGGAAATCGCAGAGACCCAGTACTTC. Translating gives CASSQAEIAETQYF. This chain joins TRBV3-1 and TRBJ2-5; no clear D gene. The V gene lost 1 base and the J gene lost 4 bases, with 10 bases spanning the gap. CDR1 is LGHDT, CDR2 YNNKEL, per germline (reference sequence). This CDR3 contains 14 residues.

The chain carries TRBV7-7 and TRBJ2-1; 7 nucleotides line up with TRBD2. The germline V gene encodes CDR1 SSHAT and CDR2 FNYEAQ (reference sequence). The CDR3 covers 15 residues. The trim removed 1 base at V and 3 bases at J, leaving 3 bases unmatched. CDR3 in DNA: TGTGCCAGCAGCTTAGGCGGGAGCGGCTACAATGAGCAGTTCTTC. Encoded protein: CASSLGGSGYNEQFF.

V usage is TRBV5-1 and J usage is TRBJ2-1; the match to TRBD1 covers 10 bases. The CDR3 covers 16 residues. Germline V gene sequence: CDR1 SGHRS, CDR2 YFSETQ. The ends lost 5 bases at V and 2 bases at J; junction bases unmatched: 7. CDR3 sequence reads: CASRGTGTGAYNEQFF. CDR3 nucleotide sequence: TGCGCCAGCAGGGGCACCGGGACAGGGGCCTACAATGAGCAGTTCTTC.

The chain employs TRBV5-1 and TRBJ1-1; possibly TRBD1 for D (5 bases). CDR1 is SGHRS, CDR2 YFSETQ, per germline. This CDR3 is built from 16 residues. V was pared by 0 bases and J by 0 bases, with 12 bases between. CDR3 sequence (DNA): TGCGCCAGCAGCTTGGGACAGCCATATATGAACACTGAAGCTTTCTTT. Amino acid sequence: CASSLGQPYMNTEAFF.

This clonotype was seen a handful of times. This CDR3 is CASVRDIPGNEQFF. The CDR3 bases are TGCGCCAGCGTACGGGACATTCCGGGGAATGAGCAGTTCTTC. V is TRBV5-1 and J is TRBJ2-1, with D possibly TRBD1 on 6 matching bases. The V end was cut by 7 bases, the J end by 7 bases, with 18 bases between. The CDR3 loop spans 14 amino acids. Germline CDR1 SGHRS, CDR2 YFSETQ.

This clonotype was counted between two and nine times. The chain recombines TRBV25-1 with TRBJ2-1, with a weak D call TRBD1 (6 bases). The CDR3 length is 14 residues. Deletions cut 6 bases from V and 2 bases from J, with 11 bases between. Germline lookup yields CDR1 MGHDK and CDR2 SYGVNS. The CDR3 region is CASRGEGAYNEQFF. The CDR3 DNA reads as TGTGCCAGCAGGGGAGAGGGGGCCTACAATGAGCAGTTCTTC.

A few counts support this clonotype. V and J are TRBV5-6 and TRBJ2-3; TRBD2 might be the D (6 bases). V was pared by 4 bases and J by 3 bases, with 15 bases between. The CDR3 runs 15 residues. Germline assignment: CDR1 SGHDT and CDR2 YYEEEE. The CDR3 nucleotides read TGTGCCAGCAGCACCCTGTTTGGACTAACAGATACGCAGTATTTT. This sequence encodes CASSTLFGLTDTQYF.

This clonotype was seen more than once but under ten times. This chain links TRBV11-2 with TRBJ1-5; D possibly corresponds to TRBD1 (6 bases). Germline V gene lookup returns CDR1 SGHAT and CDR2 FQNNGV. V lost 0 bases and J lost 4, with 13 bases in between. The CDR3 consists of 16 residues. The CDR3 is CASSLDTGARNQPQHF. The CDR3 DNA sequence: TGTGCCAGCAGCTTAGATACGGGGGCACGGAATCAGCCCCAGCATTTT.

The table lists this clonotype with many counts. The CDR3 protein is CASSPRTDYEQYF. DNA for the CDR3: TGCGCCAGCAGCCCCAGGACAGACTACGAGCAGTACTTC. J is TRBJ2-7 and V is TRBV5-1; D may be TRBD1 (6 bases). CDR1 is SGHRS, CDR2 YFSETQ, per germline. This CDR3 is built from 13 residues. The ends were cut back, 4 bases at V and 3 bases at J, with 11 bases in the middle.

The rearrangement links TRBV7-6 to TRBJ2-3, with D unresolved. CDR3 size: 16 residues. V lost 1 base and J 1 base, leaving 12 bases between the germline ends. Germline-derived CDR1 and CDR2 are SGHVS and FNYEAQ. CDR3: CASSLGVPLGTDTQYF. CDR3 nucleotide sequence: TGTGCCAGCAGCTTAGGAGTACCCTTGGGCACAGATACGCAGTATTTT.

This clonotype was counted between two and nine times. The CDR3, as DNA: TGTGCCAGCAGTTACATTCAGGGGGGAGGCACAGATACGCAGTATTTT. Residues: CASSYIQGGGTDTQYF. The chain uses TRBV6-5 and TRBJ2-3; possible D gene TRBD1, 7 bases. Between the trimmed V and J ends, which lost 2 bases and 1 base, there was a span of 13 bases. Germline CDR1 and CDR2: MNHEY and SVGAGI. The CDR3 contains 16 residues.

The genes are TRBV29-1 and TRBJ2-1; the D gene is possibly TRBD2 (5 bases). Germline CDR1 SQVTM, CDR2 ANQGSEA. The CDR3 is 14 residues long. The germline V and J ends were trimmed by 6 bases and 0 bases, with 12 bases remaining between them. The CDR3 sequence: CSVQLGDSYNEQFF. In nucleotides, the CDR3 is TGCAGCGTCCAACTCGGGGACTCCTACAATGAGCAGTTCTTC.

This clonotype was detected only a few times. The CDR3 DNA sequence: TGCAGCGTTGAATGGCCAGGTTATGGCTACACCTTC. Amino acid sequence: CSVEWPGYGYTF. The chain employs TRBV29-1 and TRBJ1-2; D uncertain. The CDR3 loop spans 12 amino acids. Germline-derived CDR1 and CDR2 are SQVTM and ANQGSEA. V lost 2 bases and J lost 5, with 9 bases in between.

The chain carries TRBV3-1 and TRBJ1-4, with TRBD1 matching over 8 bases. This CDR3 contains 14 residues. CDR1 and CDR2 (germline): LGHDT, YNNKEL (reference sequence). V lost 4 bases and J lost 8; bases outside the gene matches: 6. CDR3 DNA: TGTGCCAGCAGCCGGACAGGGTTTGGGGAAAAACTGTTTTTT. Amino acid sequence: CASSRTGFGEKLFF.

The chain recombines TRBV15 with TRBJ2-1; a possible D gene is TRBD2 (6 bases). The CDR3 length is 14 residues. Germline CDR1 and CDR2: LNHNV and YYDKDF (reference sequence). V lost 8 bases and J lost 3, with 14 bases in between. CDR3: CATRPAGLYNEQFF. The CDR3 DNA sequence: TGTGCCACCCGCCCCGCGGGACTCTACAATGAGCAGTTCTTC.

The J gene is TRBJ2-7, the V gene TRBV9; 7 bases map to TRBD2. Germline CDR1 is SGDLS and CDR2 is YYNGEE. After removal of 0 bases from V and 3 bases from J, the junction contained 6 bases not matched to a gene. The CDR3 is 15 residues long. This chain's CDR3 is CASSVAGGPLYEQYF. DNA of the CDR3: TGTGCCAGCAGCGTAGCGGGGGGACCCCTCTACGAGCAGTACTTC.